Following are 13 T cell receptor beta chains from one sample sequenced in a study of identical twins. TCRdb called the 5' RACE reads again in MiXCR, with one record for every CDR3 protein. The table includes roughly 290,000 distinct CDR3 sequences, roughly 9% detected once. This same sample was also taken into another study, of yellow fever vaccine responses in identical twins.

Sample: CD8+ T cells sorted from blood. These receptors were taken from a young woman in good health.

This clonotype was counted between two and nine times. This chain connects TRBV3-1 to TRBJ2-5; D unresolved. Per the germline V gene, CDR1 is LGHDT and CDR2 is YNNKEL (reference sequence). This CDR3 spans 14 amino acids. V lost 1 base, J lost 0 bases, and 6 bases lay in between. CDR3 residues: CASSQVPNQETQYF. As DNA, the CDR3 is TGTGCCAGCAGCCAAGTCCCTAACCAAGAGACCCAGTACTTC.

This clonotype was detected a few times. The V and J genes are TRBV23-1 and TRBJ1-4, with a tentative D call TRBD1 (5 bases). TRBV23-1 is known as an ORF, though its function is uncertain. Between the trimmed V and J ends, which lost 2 bases and 5 bases, there was a span of 12 bases. This CDR3 has 15 residues. The DNA for the CDR3 is TGCGCCAGCAGTCAACGGACAATGGGGAATGAAAAACTGTTTTTT. Protein product: CASSQRTMGNEKLFF.

This clonotype was observed a few times. This rearrangement joins TRBV30 to TRBJ1-1; D may be TRBD1 (5 bases). CDR3 size: 12 residues. Germline assignment: CDR1 GTSNPN and CDR2 SVGIG (reference sequence). V was clipped by 5 bases and J by 4 bases, with 11 bases between them. In DNA form, the CDR3 reads TGTGCCTGGCTTGATGGGGCCACTGAAGCTTTCTTT. Translating gives CAWLDGATEAFF.

This clonotype was seen ten or more times. The chain joins TRBV24-1 to TRBJ2-3; D is unclear. CDR1 is KGHDR and CDR2 is SFDVKD in the germline V gene. The CDR3 extends over 14 amino acids. The V end lost 0 bases, the J end lost 4 bases, and 7 bases lay between the germline ends. The CDR3 coding sequence is TGTGCCACCAGTGATTTGGGGTTACCAGATACGCAGTATTTT. As protein: CATSDLGLPDTQYF.

This clonotype occurred many times. The gene calls are TRBV27 and TRBJ1-6, with TRBD1 as a possible D gene (5 bases). Per germline, CDR1 MNHEY and CDR2 SMNVEV (reference sequence). The CDR3 extends over 15 amino acids. Trimming removed 5 bases at V and 6 bases at J, with 14 bases between. CDR3 nucleotide sequence: TGTGCCAGCAGTCACCGGGACCTTCTTAATTCACCCCTCCACTTT. This encodes CASSHRDLLNSPLHF.

This clonotype was seen only a few times. The chain couples TRBV5-1 to TRBJ1-2; TRBD1 matches 11 bases. V gave up 0 bases and J gave up 3 bases; unmatched junction bases: 13. CDR1 is SGHRS, CDR2 YFSETQ, per germline. The length of the CDR3 is 19 residues. The CDR3, as DNA: TGCGCCAGCAGCTTGGAAGTATCGGACAGGGGGCTTGAGGACTATGGCTACACCTTC. Protein sequence: CASSLEVSDRGLEDYGYTF.

This chain links TRBV29-1 with TRBJ1-5, with D hard to call. The V gene's germline CDR1 is SQVTM and CDR2 ANQGSEA. The CDR3 has 12 amino acids. The V end lost 5 bases, the J end lost 4 bases, and 9 bases lay between the germline ends. The CDR3 loop is CSVSDGNQPQHF. The CDR3 DNA is TGCAGCGTTTCGGACGGAAATCAGCCCCAGCATTTT. Full variable domain (rest looked up from reference TRBV29-1 and TRBJ1-5): SAVISQKPSRDICQRGTSLTIQCQVDSQVTMMFWYRQQPGQSLTLIATANQGSEATYESGFVIDKFPISRPNLTFSTLTVSNMSPEDSSIYLCSVSDGNQPQHFGDGTRLSIL.

This clonotype turned up a few times. This sequence joins TRBV4-3 and TRBJ1-1; D perhaps matches TRBD1 (5 bases). Germline V gives CDR1 LGHNA, CDR2 YSLEER. V gave up 0 bases and J gave up 6 bases, with 14 bases separating them. The CDR3 is 15 residues long. The CDR3 loop reads CASSQDRDLASEAFF. For the CDR3, the DNA is TGCGCCAGCAGCCAAGATCGGGACCTCGCCTCTGAAGCTTTCTTT.

The V and J genes are TRBV27 and TRBJ2-7, with D tentatively TRBD2 (6 bases). Germline CDR1 MNHEY, CDR2 SMNVEV (reference sequence). V dropped 2 bases and J dropped 3 bases, with 20 bases sitting between them. This CDR3 has 17 residues. CDR3 amino acids: CASSLKEGPNYGYEQYF. For the CDR3, the DNA is TGTGCCAGCAGTTTAAAGGAGGGGCCTAATTATGGCTACGAGCAGTACTTC.

The chain employs TRBV7-9 and TRBJ2-1; no firm D call. The CDR3 loop spans 13 amino acids. V shed 5 bases and J shed 6 bases, with 11 bases lying between them. Germline assignment: CDR1 SEHNR and CDR2 FQNEAQ (reference sequence). The CDR3 protein is CASSEDQSNEQFF. The CDR3 DNA reads TGTGCCAGCAGCGAAGACCAGAGCAATGAGCAGTTCTTC.

The chain has TRBV7-6 and TRBJ2-3; D unresolved. In germline, CDR1 is SGHVS, CDR2 FNYEAQ. Trimming cost V 1 base and J 2 bases, with 25 bases left between them. The CDR3 is 20 residues long. This CDR3 is CASSLVWASSSGLNTDTQYF. The CDR3 DNA follows: TGTGCCAGCAGCTTAGTTTGGGCATCCTCTTCGGGCCTCAACACAGATACGCAGTATTTT.

This clonotype was seen many times. This chain joins TRBV4-2 and TRBJ2-5; D remains unclear. The germline V gene encodes CDR1 LGHNA and CDR2 YNFKEQ. V was clipped by 1 base and J by 2 bases, with 8 bases between them. The CDR3 sequence is 14 residues long. CDR3 loop: CASSQVLGQETQYF. CDR3 coding DNA: TGTGCCAGCAGCCAAGTTTTGGGACAAGAGACCCAGTACTTC.

There are many counts of this clonotype. The CDR3 DNA follows: TGTGCCAGCAGTTTAAAGGGGCTTGGCTACACCTTC. Its translation is CASSLKGLGYTF. The V call is TRBV12-3 or TRBV12-4, the J call TRBJ1-2; possibly TRBD1 for D (5 bases). The CDR3 covers 12 residues. Trimming left V 2 bases short and J 7 bases short, with 8 bases between.